One sample yielded the 25 T cell receptor beta chains listed below, sequenced in a study of regulatory T cells in long-lasting Graves disease. Time point reported: newly diagnosed GD, antithyroid drugs for less than 3 months. RNA isolated from PBMCs was used to make the TCR library. To make TCR beta libraries, researchers used iRepertoire HTBI primers and Arm-PCR of CDR3 regions. TCRdb reprocessed the multiplex PCR reads with MiXCR, giving one entry per CDR3 protein. The sample contains roughly 360,000 distinct CDR3 sequences, 12% of which appear only once. The sample also formed part of further work on T cells in Graves' hyperthyroidism and ophthalmopathy.

Sequencing used peripheral blood mononuclear cells (PBMCs), obtained at new diagnosis, from a patient treated with antithyroid drugs. All receptors come from a woman aged 18-29 years with Graves disease.

This clonotype was seen at least ten times. The chain has TRBV5-4 and TRBJ1-2, with D possibly being TRBD1 (5 bases). CDR1 and CDR2 from the germline V gene are SGHNT and YYREEE (reference sequence). This CDR3 has 13 residues. V lost 3 bases and J lost 8, with 14 bases in between. The DNA for the CDR3 is TGTGCCAGCAGCTGGGACGAATTCGAAGGCTACACCTTC. This encodes CASSWDEFEGYTF. Together with reference TRBV5-4 and TRBJ1-2, the CDR3 gives the full variable domain: ETGVTQSPTHLIKTRGQQVTLRCSSQSGHNTVSWYQQALGQGPQFIFQYYREEENGRGNFPPRFSGLQFPNYSSELNVNALELDDSALYLCASSWDEFEGYTFGSGTRLTVV.

This chain links TRBV28 with TRBJ2-7; 9 nucleotides match TRBD1. Per the germline V gene, CDR1 is MDHEN and CDR2 is SYDVKM. CDR3 length equals 15 residues. Germline trimming cut 5 bases from V and 5 bases from J; bases unmatched to any gene: 10. The CDR3 is CASSPPGTGNDEQYF. The CDR3 DNA reads as TGTGCCAGCAGTCCTCCCGGGACAGGGAACGACGAGCAGTACTTC.

The table lists this clonotype with many counts. This chain uses TRBV10-3 with TRBJ2-3, with D tentatively TRBD1 (6 bases). Trimming stripped 0 bases from V and 6 bases from J, with 25 bases between. The CDR3 consists of 19 residues. Germline V gives CDR1 ENHRY, CDR2 SYGVKD. The CDR3 DNA reads TGTGCCATCAGTGAGTCGGAAACTCCGGGACAAGGGCTTTGGGATACGCAGTATTTT. It is translated as CAISESETPGQGLWDTQYF.

This clonotype was counted many times. The chain employs TRBV7-2 and TRBJ1-1; no reliable D call. Germline-derived CDR1 and CDR2 are SGHTA and FQGNSA. CDR3 length: 14 residues. Trimming cost V 9 bases and J 0 bases, with 14 bases left between them. CDR3 residues: CASEVSRVNTEAFF. DNA for the CDR3: TGTGCCAGTGAAGTCTCGAGAGTGAACACTGAAGCTTTCTTT.

This clonotype was recorded at least ten times. The rearrangement uses TRBV20-1 and TRBJ2-5; 9 bases match TRBD1. The CDR3 contains 13 residues. Looked up from germline, CDR1 is DFQATT and CDR2 is SNEGSKA (reference sequence). V lost 6 bases and J lost 2; bases outside the gene matches: 4. In DNA form, the CDR3 reads TGCAGTGCCGACAGGGGGTGGCAAGAGACCCAGTACTTC. This sequence encodes CSADRGWQETQYF.

This clonotype was seen many times. The chain joins TRBV7-9 to TRBJ1-1; unclear D gene. V shed 1 base and J shed 0 bases, with 15 bases lying between them. Germline V gives CDR1 SEHNR, CDR2 FQNEAQ (reference sequence). This CDR3 contains 17 residues. CDR3 DNA: TGTGCCAGCAGCTTAGGAGCTGGTCCAGGAGTGAACACTGAAGCTTTCTTT. It yields the protein CASSLGAGPGVNTEAFF.

Only a few counts were recorded for this clonotype. The genes are TRBV10-3 and TRBJ1-1; 7 bases fit TRBD1. CDR1 and CDR2 from the germline V gene are ENHRY and SYGVKD. The CDR3 runs to 15 residues. Trimming took 0 bases from V and 5 from J; bases not matched to a gene: 6. Written as DNA, the CDR3 is TGTGCCATCAGTGAGTCCACAGGGGTGAGGACTGAAGCTTTCTTT. Translation gives CAISESTGVRTEAFF.

The chain links TRBV3-1 to TRBJ1-1, with a tentative D call TRBD1 (5 bases). Germline CDR1 LGHDT, CDR2 YNNKEL (reference sequence). This CDR3 contains 16 residues. With 5 bases removed from V and 8 bases from J, the gap between germline ends came to 24 bases. The CDR3 region is CASSLDGAFWDAEAFF. The DNA for the CDR3 is TGTGCCAGCAGCTTAGATGGGGCGTTCTGGGACGCCGAAGCTTTCTTT.

This clonotype was seen ten or more times. The chain couples TRBV2 to TRBJ2-7, with D maybe TRBD1 (6 bases). The germline V gene encodes CDR1 SNHLY and CDR2 FYNNEI. Trimming took 2 bases from V and 1 from J, leaving 18 bases between them. The CDR3 loop spans 17 amino acids. DNA of the CDR3: TGTGCCAGCAGTGAACGTATTCAGGGGATTAGGTCCTACGAGCAGTACTTC. It codes for CASSERIQGIRSYEQYF.

This clonotype was picked up many times. CDR3 in DNA: TGTGCCATCAGTGAACGGGGTACTACGCAGTATTTT. It encodes CAISERGTTQYF. The genes are TRBV10-3 and TRBJ2-3; maybe TRBD2 (5 bases). The CDR3 runs 12 residues. V was trimmed by 3 bases and J by 8 bases, leaving 9 bases between them. Per the germline V gene, CDR1 is ENHRY and CDR2 is SYGVKD.

Comments on this clonotype: A single base separates this from a much larger clone, so it may be a read error. The chain combines TRBV27 with TRBJ1-4, with D maybe TRBD1 (5 bases). CDR3 length: 13 amino acids. Germline assignment: CDR1 MNHEY and CDR2 SMNVEV (reference sequence). The CDR3 DNA reads as TGTGCCAGACGAGGGACGGGGGACTTAAAACTGTCTTTT. This sequence encodes CARRGTGDLKLSF.

This clonotype was seen at least ten times. The rearrangement joins TRBV6-2 or TRBV6-3 to TRBJ1-1, with D maybe TRBD1 (6 bases). Germline-derived CDR1 and CDR2 are MNHEY and SVGEGT. The CDR3 is 18 residues long. V lost 6 bases, J lost 6 bases, and 29 bases lay in between. CDR3 bases: TGTGCCAGCAGCTGGGCCCCCGCAGGTGGGGGGCCGGGATCTGAAGCTTTCTTT. Translation: CASSWAPAGGGPGSEAFF.

The J gene is TRBJ2-6, the V gene TRBV9; the D is unclear. Germline assignment: CDR1 SGDLS and CDR2 YYNGEE. The CDR3 has 14 residues. The V end lost 2 bases, the J end lost 0 bases, and 3 bases lay between the germline ends. CDR3 region: CASSVSSGANVLTF. The CDR3 region has the DNA TGTGCCAGCAGCGTGAGCTCTGGGGCCAACGTCCTGACTTTC.

This clonotype was found many times. CDR3 loop: CASSVAGGLYNEQFF. The CDR3 DNA reads TGTGCCAGCAGCGTAGCGGGGGGGCTCTACAATGAGCAGTTCTTC. The J gene is TRBJ2-1, the V gene TRBV7-3; 11 nucleotides align to TRBD2. With 5 bases clipped from V and 3 bases from J, the junction kept 3 bases outside the gene matches. Germline V gene sequence: CDR1 SGHTA, CDR2 FQGTGA. CDR3 length equals 15 residues.

There are a few counts of this clonotype. This chain connects TRBV7-9 to TRBJ2-1; TRBD1 aligns across 8 bases. Germline V gene data show CDR1 as SEHNR and CDR2 as FQNEAQ (reference sequence). V was clipped by 3 bases and J by 9 bases; unmatched bases: 7. The CDR3 covers 14 residues. CDR3 in DNA: TGTGCCAGCAGCTTGGGACAGGCACTCACTGAGCAGTTCTTC. Encoded protein: CASSLGQALTEQFF.

This clonotype was detected ten times or more. J is TRBJ2-7 and V is TRBV6-1; D is unclear. From germline, CDR1 is MNHNS and CDR2 SASEGT. CDR3 size: 13 residues. Trimming shortened V by 9 bases and J by 2 bases, and 14 bases separated the two germline ends. This chain's CDR3 is CASGQVGPYEQYV. The CDR3 region has the DNA TGTGCCAGTGGTCAAGTGGGTCCCTACGAGCAGTACGTC.

The V call is TRBV2, the J call TRBJ1-2; D perhaps matches TRBD1 (6 bases). CDR3 size: 16 residues. Trimming pared 4 bases from V and 6 bases from J, leaving 21 bases between. Germline values: CDR1 SNHLY, CDR2 FYNNEI. CDR3 sequence (DNA): TGTGCCAGCAGTGGGACCCCTTGGGGGGCTACTGATGGCTACACCTTC. Protein: CASSGTPWGATDGYTF.

Ten or more counts support this clonotype. CDR3 nucleotide sequence: TGTGCCAGCAGAGTAGCGGGAGGGTCCTACAATGAGCAGTTCTTC. Its translation: CASRVAGGSYNEQFF. This chain links TRBV2 with TRBJ2-1; 11 nucleotides agree with TRBD2. With 6 bases clipped from V and 1 base from J, the junction kept 2 bases outside the gene matches. The germline V gene has CDR1 SNHLY and CDR2 FYNNEI. CDR3 length: 15 residues.

This clonotype appeared many times. The chain recombines TRBV28 with TRBJ2-2; 10 nucleotides line up with TRBD1. Germline V gives CDR1 MDHEN, CDR2 SYDVKM. This CDR3 is 17 amino acids long. Unmatched junction bases numbered 9, after V lost 4 bases and J lost 4 bases. This chain's CDR3 is CASSSDGTGAFTGELFF. As DNA, the CDR3 is TGTGCCAGCAGTTCCGACGGGACAGGGGCCTTCACCGGGGAGCTGTTTTTT.

This clonotype was observed a few times. The chain recombines TRBV7-3 with TRBJ2-3; D possibly uses TRBD1 or TRBD2 (5 bases each). Per germline, CDR1 SGHTA and CDR2 FQGTGA. V lost 5 bases to trimming and J lost 4 bases, with 10 bases between them. The CDR3 length is 13 residues. CDR3 sequence (DNA): TGTGCCAGCAGCCAGGGACCCTCAGATACGCAGTATTTT. It translates to CASSQGPSDTQYF.

This clonotype was found many times. The J gene is TRBJ1-1, the V gene TRBV7-9, with a tentative D call TRBD1 (5 bases). V was clipped by 4 bases and J by 5 bases, with 14 bases between them. Germline-derived CDR1 and CDR2 are SEHNR and FQNEAQ (reference sequence). The CDR3 loop spans 14 amino acids. The CDR3 is CASSYPGLATEAFF. CDR3 DNA: TGTGCCAGCAGCTATCCGGGGCTAGCGACTGAAGCTTTCTTT.

This clonotype has ten or more counts. The gene calls are TRBV4-2 and TRBJ1-2; 7 nucleotides agree with TRBD1. V lost 4 bases to trimming and J lost 8 bases; unmatched junction nucleotides: 10. The CDR3 consists of 14 residues. Germline CDR1 reads LGHNA; CDR2 reads YNFKEQ. DNA for the CDR3: TGTGCCAGCAGCCTGGAGGACAGGATGGAAGGCTACACCTTC. As protein: CASSLEDRMEGYTF.

This clonotype showed up just a few times. The chain links TRBV27 to TRBJ1-1; unclear D gene. The germline CDR1 and CDR2 sequences are MNHEY and SMNVEV (reference sequence). The CDR3 loop spans 12 amino acids. Trimming pared 5 bases from V and 8 bases from J, leaving 12 bases between. The CDR3 here is CASSPLREEAFF. DNA for the CDR3: TGTGCCAGCAGTCCCCTCCGGGAGGAAGCTTTCTTT.

In its sample, this clonotype was seen many times. CDR3 bases: TGTGCCAGCAGCTTATATTTTGGGGGAGGAGAGACCCAGTACTTC. Its protein is CASSLYFGGGETQYF. J is TRBJ2-5 and V is TRBV11-2; D is perhaps TRBD2 (6 bases). CDR1 SGHAT and CDR2 FQNNGV come from the germline V gene. The CDR3 covers 15 residues. Trimming took off 2 bases at V and 4 bases at J, with 14 bases between the two ends.

In this sample, this clonotype turned up many times. Here the CDR3 reads CASRGQGARDTEAFF. The CDR3, as DNA: TGTGCCAGCAGAGGACAGGGGGCGCGAGACACTGAAGCTTTCTTT. The chain recombines TRBV6-1 with TRBJ1-1; 11 nucleotides line up with TRBD1. Germline CDR1 is MNHNS and CDR2 is SASEGT. The trim removed 6 bases at V and 3 bases at J, leaving 6 bases unmatched. The CDR3 has 15 residues.